Ten or more counts support the clone carrying this T cell receptor (beta chain). The target antigen is unknown. Assembly of TCR beta libraries relied on iRepertoire HTBI primers together with Arm-PCR of CDR3 regions. TCRdb itself ran the multiplex PCR reads through MiXCR, one entry per CDR3 protein. The sample consists of about 560,000 distinct CDR3 sequences, around 16% of them appearing once. These data originate in a study of regulatory T cells in long-lasting Graves disease. Turning to the study itself: Patients newly diagnosed with Graves' had been on antithyroid drugs for under 3 months.

This CDR3 is 14 amino acids long. Germline V lookup: CDR1 MNHEY, CDR2 SVGEGT. Trimming removed 5 bases from V and 1 base from J, with 9 bases in between. Sample time point: newly diagnosed GD, antithyroid drugs for less than 3 months. From RNA extracted from PBMCs, the TCR library was made. Overall study findings and caveats: Possibly, too few samples lowered accuracy.

The data were also submitted as part of a second study, on T cells in Graves' hyperthyroidism and ophthalmopathy. That report notes: Ophthalmopathy onset followed model prediction by a median about seven months.

The chain uses TRBV6-2 or TRBV6-3 and TRBJ2-1, with D perhaps matching TRBD1 (5 bases). This material consisted of peripheral blood mononuclear cells (PBMCs), taken at new diagnosis, from a patient treated with antithyroid drugs. The source of this sequence is a man between 18 and 29 years old with Graves disease. CDR3 nucleotides: TGTGCCAGCAGTGGTAGGGGATCCTACAATGAGCAGTTCTTC. Amino acids: CASSGRGSYNEQFF.